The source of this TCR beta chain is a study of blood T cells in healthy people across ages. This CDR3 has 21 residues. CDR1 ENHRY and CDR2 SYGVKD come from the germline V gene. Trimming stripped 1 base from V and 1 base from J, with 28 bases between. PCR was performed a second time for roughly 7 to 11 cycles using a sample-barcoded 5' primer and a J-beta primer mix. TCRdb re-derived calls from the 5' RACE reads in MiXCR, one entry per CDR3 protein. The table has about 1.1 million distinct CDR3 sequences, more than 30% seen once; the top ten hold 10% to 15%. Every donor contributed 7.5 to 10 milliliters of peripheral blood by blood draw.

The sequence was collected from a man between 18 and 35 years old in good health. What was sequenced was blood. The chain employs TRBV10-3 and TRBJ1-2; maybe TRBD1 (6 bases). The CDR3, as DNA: TGTGCCATCAGTGAGTTAAGGACAGCCTCTCAATACCCAGAACTTAACTATGGCTACACCTTC. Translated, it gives CAISELRTASQYPELNYGYTF.